The rows below give T cell receptor beta chains drawn from one sample of a study of T cell responses to AZD1222 COVID-19 vaccine. Some clones are missing from TCRdb's copy, which holds only in-frame ones; the method was immunoSEQ multiplex PCR. The table lists more than 110,000 clones, 90% of them singletons. Specimen: peripheral blood, collected on day 0 of AZD1222 vaccination. All receptors derive from an adult in good health. Both conserved end residues are part of each CDR3. A D gene is named only where the DNA matches it firmly. Expanded clones are given a class, and other clones once, few, many or no size at all.

v_call: TRBV4-3
d_call: -
j_call: TRBJ2-5
clone_size: -
cdr3_aa: CASSQDAAGRETQYF
cdr3_nt: TGCGCCAGCAGCCAAGACGCGGCGGGGCGGGAGACCCAGTACTTC

v_call: TRBV6-6
d_call: -
j_call: TRBJ2-3
clone_size: once
cdr3_aa: CANARGETDTQYF
cdr3_nt: TGTGCCAATGCTAGAGGGGAGACAGATACGCAGTATTTT

v_call: TRBV11-1
d_call: -
j_call: TRBJ1-1
clone_size: -
cdr3_aa: CASSSAGVSAEAFF
cdr3_nt: TGTGCCAGCAGCTCCGCGGGGGTTAGCGCTGAAGCTTTCTTT

v_call: TRBV5-1
d_call: TRBD1
j_call: TRBJ1-2
clone_size: -
cdr3_aa: CASAEGGDRSSGYTF
cdr3_nt: TGCGCCAGCGCTGAGGGTGGGGACAGGTCCAGCGGCTACACCTTC

v_call: TRBV2
d_call: -
j_call: TRBJ1-1
clone_size: -
cdr3_aa: CASPLPRGAEAFF
cdr3_nt: TGTGCCAGCCCTCTACCCCGAGGCGCTGAAGCTTTCTTT

v_call: TRBV5-1
d_call: TRBD2
j_call: TRBJ2-1
clone_size: -
cdr3_aa: CASSPEGAGVGNEQFF
cdr3_nt: TGCGCCAGCAGCCCCGAAGGGGCGGGAGTCGGCAATGAGCAGTTCTTC

v_call: TRBV11-3
d_call: -
j_call: TRBJ2-3
clone_size: -
cdr3_aa: CASSLARGTDTQYF
cdr3_nt: TGTGCCAGCAGCTTAGCTCGGGGCACAGATACGCAGTATTTT

v_call: TRBV5-6
d_call: -
j_call: TRBJ2-7
clone_size: few
cdr3_aa: CASSLLQGFSYEQYF
cdr3_nt: TGTGCCAGCAGCTTGTTACAGGGTTTCTCCTACGAGCAGTACTTC

v_call: TRBV5-1
d_call: -
j_call: TRBJ1-1
clone_size: -
cdr3_aa: CASSLKANTEAFF
cdr3_nt: TGCGCCAGCAGCTTGAAGGCTAACACTGAAGCTTTCTTT

v_call: TRBV6-2/TRBV6-3
d_call: -
j_call: TRBJ2-1
clone_size: -
cdr3_aa: CASSLWGQYNNEQFF
cdr3_nt: TGTGCCAGCAGCCTTTGGGGGCAATACAACAATGAGCAGTTCTTC

v_call: TRBV9
d_call: -
j_call: TRBJ2-7
clone_size: -
cdr3_aa: CASSEGLRSEQYF
cdr3_nt: TGTGCCAGCAGCGAGGGGTTAAGGTCGGAGCAGTACTTC

v_call: TRBV7-9
d_call: -
j_call: TRBJ2-7
clone_size: -
cdr3_aa: CASSLASVQYEQYF
cdr3_nt: TGTGCCAGCAGCTTAGCTTCTGTTCAGTACGAGCAGTACTTC

v_call: TRBV7-2
d_call: TRBD1
j_call: TRBJ1-2
clone_size: -
cdr3_aa: CASSSSSGGRGPHPYGYTF
cdr3_nt: TGTGCCAGCAGCTCCTCGTCCGGGGGTAGGGGGCCCCACCCCTATGGCTACACCTTC

v_call: TRBV7-8
d_call: -
j_call: TRBJ2-1
clone_size: -
cdr3_aa: CASSRRIEPIHNEQFF
cdr3_nt: TGTGCCAGCAGCCGGAGAATCGAGCCCATCCACAATGAGCAGTTCTTC

v_call: TRBV7-2
d_call: -
j_call: TRBJ1-4
clone_size: -
cdr3_aa: CASSLNGEGEKLFF
cdr3_nt: TGTGCCAGCAGCTTAAACGGGGAGGGTGAAAAACTGTTTTTT

v_call: TRBV11-3
d_call: -
j_call: TRBJ2-7
clone_size: once
cdr3_aa: CASSLGFSLSYEQYF
cdr3_nt: TGTGCCAGCAGCTTAGGATTCAGCCTAAGCTACGAGCAGTACTTC

v_call: TRBV6-4
d_call: TRBD1
j_call: TRBJ2-1
clone_size: -
cdr3_aa: CASRPGQGANEQFF
cdr3_nt: TGTGCCAGCAGACCGGGACAGGGGGCCAATGAGCAGTTCTTC

v_call: TRBV30
d_call: -
j_call: TRBJ1-2
clone_size: -
cdr3_aa: CAWNRGQDYGYTF
cdr3_nt: TGTGCCTGGAATCGGGGGCAGGACTATGGCTACACCTTC

v_call: TRBV12-3/TRBV12-4
d_call: -
j_call: TRBJ1-1
clone_size: -
cdr3_aa: CASSFGQRSAFF
cdr3_nt: TGTGCCAGCAGTTTTGGACAGCGCTCAGCTTTCTTT

v_call: TRBV19
d_call: TRBD1
j_call: TRBJ2-7
clone_size: -
cdr3_aa: CASSELPGTGGRYEQYF
cdr3_nt: TGTGCCAGTAGTGAACTCCCGGGGACAGGGGGCCGGTACGAGCAGTACTTC

v_call: TRBV6-5
d_call: -
j_call: TRBJ2-3
clone_size: -
cdr3_aa: CASRKWGFTQYF
cdr3_nt: TGTGCCAGCAGAAAGTGGGGCTTTACGCAGTATTTT

v_call: TRBV6-4
d_call: -
j_call: TRBJ2-1
clone_size: -
cdr3_aa: CASSDSGGSSYNEQFF
cdr3_nt: TGTGCCAGCAGTGACTCTGGGGGAAGCTCCTACAATGAGCAGTTCTTC

v_call: TRBV5-1
d_call: -
j_call: TRBJ2-1
clone_size: -
cdr3_aa: CASSSKTSTHEQFF
cdr3_nt: TGCGCCAGCAGCTCAAAAACTAGCACCCATGAGCAGTTCTTC

v_call: TRBV12-3/TRBV12-4
d_call: -
j_call: TRBJ2-2
clone_size: -
cdr3_aa: CASSPVGGELFF
cdr3_nt: TGTGCCAGCAGCCCTGTGGGCGGGGAGCTGTTTTTT

v_call: TRBV5-1
d_call: -
j_call: TRBJ2-1
clone_size: -
cdr3_aa: CASSLGRGAYNEQFF
cdr3_nt: TGCGCCAGCAGCTTGGGGAGGGGCGCCTACAATGAGCAGTTCTTC

v_call: TRBV30
d_call: -
j_call: TRBJ2-1
clone_size: -
cdr3_aa: CAGGLYSINNEQFF
cdr3_nt: TGTGCCGGAGGACTGTACAGCATAAACAATGAGCAGTTCTTC

v_call: TRBV7-3
d_call: -
j_call: TRBJ2-5
clone_size: few
cdr3_aa: CASSSAETQYF
cdr3_nt: TGTGCCAGCAGCTCGGCAGAGACCCAGTACTTC

v_call: TRBV6-5
d_call: TRBD1
j_call: TRBJ1-3
clone_size: -
cdr3_aa: CASKRTGAGNTIYF
cdr3_nt: TGTGCCAGCAAGCGAACAGGGGCTGGAAACACCATATATTTT

v_call: TRBV6-5
d_call: TRBD1
j_call: TRBJ1-6
clone_size: -
cdr3_aa: CASSYDRGGSPLHF
cdr3_nt: TGTGCCAGCAGTTACGACAGGGGCGGGTCACCCCTCCACTTT

v_call: TRBV5-6
d_call: -
j_call: TRBJ1-6
clone_size: -
cdr3_aa: CASSLNFGVPSYNSPLHF
cdr3_nt: TGTGCCAGCAGCTTGAATTTTGGGGTTCCATCCTATAATTCACCCCTCCACTTT

v_call: TRBV12-3/TRBV12-4
d_call: -
j_call: TRBJ1-1
clone_size: -
cdr3_aa: CASSLKGNTEAFF
cdr3_nt: TGTGCCAGCAGTTTAAAGGGGAACACTGAAGCTTTCTTT

v_call: TRBV11-3
d_call: -
j_call: TRBJ2-2
clone_size: few
cdr3_aa: CASSRTRGDTGELFF
cdr3_nt: TGTGCCAGCAGTAGGACTAGGGGGGACACCGGGGAGCTGTTTTTT

v_call: TRBV27
d_call: TRBD1
j_call: TRBJ1-5
clone_size: -
cdr3_aa: CASSLVGQGTFTQPQHF
cdr3_nt: TGTGCCAGCAGTTTGGTCGGACAGGGAACTTTTACCCAGCCCCAGCATTTT

v_call: TRBV15
d_call: -
j_call: TRBJ2-2
clone_size: -
cdr3_aa: CATMRDRLNTGELFF
cdr3_nt: TGTGCCACCATGCGCGACAGGCTTAACACCGGGGAGCTGTTTTTT

v_call: TRBV9
d_call: TRBD2
j_call: TRBJ2-3
clone_size: -
cdr3_aa: CASSVGGRAPDTQYF
cdr3_nt: TGTGCCAGCAGCGTAGGCGGGAGGGCCCCGGATACGCAGTATTTT

v_call: TRBV5-1
d_call: TRBD2
j_call: TRBJ2-1
clone_size: -
cdr3_aa: CASSLIAGGGEQFF
cdr3_nt: TGCGCCAGCAGCTTAATAGCGGGAGGGGGTGAGCAGTTCTTC

v_call: TRBV7-9
d_call: -
j_call: TRBJ1-1
clone_size: once
cdr3_aa: CASSLGRESEAFF
cdr3_nt: TGTGCCAGCAGCTTAGGGCGAGAGTCTGAAGCTTTCTTT

v_call: TRBV10-3
d_call: -
j_call: TRBJ1-2
clone_size: -
cdr3_aa: CAISEGGALPGGYTF
cdr3_nt: TGTGCCATCAGTGAGGGGGGGGCGTTGCCCGGTGGCTACACCTTC

v_call: TRBV2
d_call: -
j_call: TRBJ1-4
clone_size: -
cdr3_aa: CASRGPDREKLFF
cdr3_nt: TGTGCCAGCAGGGGGCCGGACCGTGAAAAACTGTTTTTT

v_call: TRBV6-6
d_call: -
j_call: TRBJ2-3
clone_size: -
cdr3_aa: CASTPRGTDTQYF
cdr3_nt: TGTGCCAGCACCCCGCGGGGCACAGATACGCAGTATTTT

v_call: TRBV21-1
d_call: -
j_call: TRBJ1-1
clone_size: -
cdr3_aa: CASINTGTGTTEAFF
cdr3_nt: TGTGCCAGCATCAATACCGGGACAGGGACCACTGAAGCTTTCTTT

v_call: TRBV5-1
d_call: -
j_call: TRBJ2-3
clone_size: -
cdr3_aa: CASSLDGRTVDTQYF
cdr3_nt: TGCGCCAGCAGCTTGGACGGCAGGACGGTAGATACGCAGTATTTT

v_call: TRBV3-1/TRBV3-2
d_call: -
j_call: TRBJ2-2
clone_size: -
cdr3_aa: CASSQQPRRSSGELFF
cdr3_nt: TGTGCCAGCAGCCAGCAACCCCGTAGGAGTTCCGGGGAGCTGTTTTTT

v_call: TRBV18
d_call: TRBD2
j_call: TRBJ2-5
clone_size: -
cdr3_aa: CASSPTSGGQETQYF
cdr3_nt: TGTGCCAGCTCACCTACCTCGGGGGGGCAAGAGACCCAGTACTTC

v_call: TRBV10-3
d_call: -
j_call: TRBJ2-2
clone_size: few
cdr3_aa: CAISEPGTLTGELFF
cdr3_nt: TGTGCCATCAGTGAGCCCGGGACATTAACCGGGGAGCTGTTTTTT

v_call: TRBV27
d_call: -
j_call: TRBJ1-1
clone_size: -
cdr3_aa: CASSFTVNTEAFF
cdr3_nt: TGTGCCAGCAGTTTCACAGTGAACACTGAAGCTTTCTTT

v_call: TRBV7-9
d_call: TRBD1
j_call: TRBJ1-4
clone_size: -
cdr3_aa: CASSGDREKLFF
cdr3_nt: TGTGCCAGCAGCGGGGACAGGGAAAAACTGTTTTTT

v_call: TRBV18
d_call: TRBD1
j_call: TRBJ1-2
clone_size: -
cdr3_aa: CASSPATGGVGIYGYTF
cdr3_nt: TGTGCCAGCTCACCCGCGACAGGGGGCGTAGGTATCTACGGCTACACCTTC

v_call: TRBV29-1
d_call: -
j_call: TRBJ1-1
clone_size: -
cdr3_aa: CSAGASNTEAFF
cdr3_nt: TGCAGCGCTGGGGCCTCGAACACTGAAGCTTTCTTT

v_call: TRBV25-1
d_call: -
j_call: TRBJ1-2
clone_size: -
cdr3_aa: CASSGSGSFNYGYTF
cdr3_nt: TGTGCCAGCAGTGGAAGTGGCAGCTTTAACTATGGCTACACCTTC

v_call: TRBV19
d_call: -
j_call: TRBJ2-5
clone_size: -
cdr3_aa: CASSPERDQGTETQYF
cdr3_nt: TGTGCCAGTAGCCCAGAGAGAGACCAGGGGACCGAGACCCAGTACTTC